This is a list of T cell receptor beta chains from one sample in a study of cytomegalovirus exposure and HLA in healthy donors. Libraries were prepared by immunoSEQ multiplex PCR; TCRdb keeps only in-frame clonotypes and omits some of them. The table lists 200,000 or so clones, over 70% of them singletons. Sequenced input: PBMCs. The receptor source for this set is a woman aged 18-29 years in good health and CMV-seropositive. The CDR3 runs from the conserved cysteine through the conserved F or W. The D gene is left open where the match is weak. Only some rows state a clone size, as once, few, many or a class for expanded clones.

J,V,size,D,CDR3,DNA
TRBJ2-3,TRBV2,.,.,CASSQDRNTDTQYF,TGTGCCAGCAGCCAGGACAGAAACACAGATACGCAGTATTTT
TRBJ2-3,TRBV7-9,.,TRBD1,CASSRSIRGLYGTDTQYF,TGTGCCAGCAGCCGATCTATAAGGGGGCTGTATGGCACAGATACGCAGTATTTT
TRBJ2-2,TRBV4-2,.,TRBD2,CASSLTSGAGELFF,TGTGCCAGCAGCCTTACTAGCGGGGCCGGGGAGCTGTTTTTT
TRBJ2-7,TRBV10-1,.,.,CASSATGTYEQYF,TGCGCCAGCAGCGCGACGGGGACCTACGAGCAGTACTTC
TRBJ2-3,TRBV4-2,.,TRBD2,CASSPTDSGGGTDTQYF,TGTGCCAGCAGCCCAACGGATAGCGGGGGAGGCACAGATACGCAGTATTTT
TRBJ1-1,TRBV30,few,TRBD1,CAWHKGGFKAFF,TGTGCCTGGCACAAAGGGGGCTTCAAAGCTTTCTTT
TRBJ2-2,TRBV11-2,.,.,CASSSLGFTGELFF,TGTGCCAGCAGCTCACTAGGTTTCACCGGGGAGCTGTTTTTT
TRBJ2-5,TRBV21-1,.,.,CASSKGILAGGRETQYF,TGTGCCAGCAGCAAGGGGATCCTAGCGGGGGGGCGAGAGACCCAGTACTTC
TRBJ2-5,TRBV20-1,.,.,CSGAAPETQYF,TGCAGTGGAGCAGCGCCCGAGACCCAGTACTTC
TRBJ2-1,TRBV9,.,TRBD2,CASSVSGFENNEQFF,TGTGCCAGCAGCGTTAGCGGGTTTGAAAACAATGAGCAGTTCTTC
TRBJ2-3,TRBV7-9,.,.,CASSLGAGPFTDTQYF,TGTGCCAGCAGCTTAGGGGCAGGGCCTTTCACAGATACGCAGTATTTT
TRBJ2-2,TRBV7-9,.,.,CASSPPERGTGELFF,TGTGCCAGCAGTCCTCCGGAGCGAGGCACCGGGGAGCTGTTTTTT
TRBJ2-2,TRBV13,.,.,CASSLGGGIVNTGELFF,TGTGCCAGCAGCTTAGGGGGGGGAATTGTTAACACCGGGGAGCTGTTTTTT
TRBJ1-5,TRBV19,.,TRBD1,CASKPGTGLNQPQHF,TGTGCCAGTAAACCGGGGACAGGCCTCAATCAGCCCCAGCATTTT
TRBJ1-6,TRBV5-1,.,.,CASSTSPGTQNSPLHF,TGCGCCAGCAGCACTAGCCCGGGGACGCAGAATTCACCCCTCCACTTT
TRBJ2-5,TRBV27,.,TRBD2,CASTKGTAGGKETQYF,TGTGCCAGCACGAAGGGGACGGCGGGGGGGAAAGAGACCCAGTACTTC
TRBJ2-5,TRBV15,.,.,CATSRGGQGETQYF,TGTGCCACCAGCAGAGGGGGGCAGGGTGAGACCCAGTACTTC
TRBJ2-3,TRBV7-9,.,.,CASSTVAAEDTQYF,TGTGCCAGCAGCACGGTAGCAGCCGAAGATACGCAGTATTTT
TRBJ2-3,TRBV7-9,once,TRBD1,CASSLGATGARTDTQYF,TGTGCCAGCAGCTTAGGCGCGACAGGGGCGAGGACAGATACGCAGTATTTT
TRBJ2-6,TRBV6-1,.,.,CASSEGSSGANVLTF,TGTGCCAGCAGTGAAGGGAGTTCCGGGGCCAACGTCCTGACTTTC
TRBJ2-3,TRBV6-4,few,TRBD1,CASARRTGVPDTQYF,TGTGCCAGCGCTAGACGGACAGGGGTTCCAGATACGCAGTATTTT
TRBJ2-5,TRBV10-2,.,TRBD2,CASLDRTSEETQYF,TGCGCCAGCTTGGACCGGACTAGTGAAGAGACCCAGTACTTC
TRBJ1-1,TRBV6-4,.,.,CASSDRDDAREGPEAFF,TGTGCCAGCAGTGACAGAGACGACGCCCGGGAGGGGCCTGAAGCTTTCTTT
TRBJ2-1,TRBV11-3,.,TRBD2,CASSLEPGRGVDEQFF,TGTGCCAGCAGCTTAGAGCCCGGGAGGGGTGTGGATGAGCAGTTCTTC
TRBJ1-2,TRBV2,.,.,CASSEWTASYGYTF,TGTGCCAGCAGTGAGTGGACAGCTTCCTATGGCTACACCTTC
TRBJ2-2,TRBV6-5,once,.,CASSLHITGELFF,TGTGCCAGCAGTCTTCACATCACCGGGGAGCTGTTTTTT
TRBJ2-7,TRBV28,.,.,CASSTTPIWQGSYEQYF,TGTGCCAGCAGTACTACCCCTATTTGGCAGGGATCCTACGAGCAGTACTTC
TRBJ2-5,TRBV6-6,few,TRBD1,CASRTQGGQETQYF,TGTGCCAGCAGAACACAGGGGGGCCAAGAGACCCAGTACTTC
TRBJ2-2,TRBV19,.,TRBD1,CARRPTHGRGIGELFF,TGTGCCAGGCGCCCCACCCATGGCAGGGGGATCGGGGAGCTGTTTTTT
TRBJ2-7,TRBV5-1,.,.,CASSLGGKQYF,TGCGCCAGCAGCTTGGGCGGGAAGCAGTACTTC
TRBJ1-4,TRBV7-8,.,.,CASSFPEFKEAGINEKLFF,TGTGCCAGCAGCTTCCCCGAATTTAAAGAGGCAGGGATTAATGAAAAACTGTTTTTT
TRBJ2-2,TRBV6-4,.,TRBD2,CASSEISGGAAGELFF,TGTGCCAGCAGTGAAATCAGCGGGGGGGCGGCCGGGGAGCTGTTTTTT
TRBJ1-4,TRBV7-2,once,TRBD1,CASSTYRGSNEKLFF,TGTGCCAGCAGCACCTACAGGGGCTCTAATGAAAAACTGTTTTTT
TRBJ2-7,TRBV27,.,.,CASSLGQDYEQYF,TGTGCCAGCAGTTTAGGGCAGGACTACGAGCAGTACTTC
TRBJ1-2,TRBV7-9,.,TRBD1,CASRPGTGFYGYTF,TGTGCCAGCAGGCCCGGGACAGGGTTTTATGGCTACACCTTC
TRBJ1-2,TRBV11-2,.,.,CASSLEVAGGVNYGYTF,TGTGCCAGCAGCTTAGAGGTCGCAGGAGGAGTAAACTATGGCTACACCTTC
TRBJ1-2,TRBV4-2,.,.,CASSQVTGIYGYTF,TGTGCCAGCAGCCAAGTCACAGGGATTTATGGCTACACCTTC
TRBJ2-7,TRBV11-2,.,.,CASSPGIISYEQYF,TGTGCCAGCAGCCCCGGGATTATTTCCTACGAGCAGTACTTC
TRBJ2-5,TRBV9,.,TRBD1,CASSVWGQGGETQYF,TGTGCCAGCAGCGTATGGGGACAGGGGGGAGAGACCCAGTACTTC
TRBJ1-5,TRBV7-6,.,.,CASSLNPTANQPQHF,TGTGCCAGCAGCTTAAATCCGACAGCTAATCAGCCCCAGCATTTT
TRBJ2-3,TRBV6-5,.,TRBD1,CASRTGGGHPDTQYF,TGTGCCAGCAGGACAGGGGGGGGGCATCCAGATACGCAGTATTTT
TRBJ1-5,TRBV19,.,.,CASSILRPYGSNQPQHF,TGTGCCAGTAGTATCCTTCGACCGTACGGGAGCAATCAGCCCCAGCATTTT
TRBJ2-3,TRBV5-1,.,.,CVSRKGLGATPTDTQYF,TGCGTCAGCAGGAAAGGCCTAGGGGCGACGCCCACAGATACGCAGTATTTT
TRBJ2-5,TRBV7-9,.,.,CASSLGNRNSQETQYF,TGTGCCAGCAGCTTAGGGAACAGAAACAGCCAAGAGACCCAGTACTTC
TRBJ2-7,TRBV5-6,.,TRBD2,CASSSLSGGALHEQYF,TGTGCCAGCAGCTCGTTGAGCGGGGGGGCCTTACACGAGCAGTACTTC
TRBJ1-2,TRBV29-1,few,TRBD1,CSVRGTGGDGYTF,TGCAGCGTTCGCGGGACAGGGGGCGATGGCTACACCTTC
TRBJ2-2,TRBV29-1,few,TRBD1,CSALQGAAGELFF,TGCAGCGCCTTACAGGGGGCAGCCGGGGAGCTGTTTTTT
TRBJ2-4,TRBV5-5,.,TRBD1,CASSLSTGVGKNIQYF,TGTGCCAGCAGCTTGTCTACAGGGGTAGGCAAAAACATTCAGTACTTC
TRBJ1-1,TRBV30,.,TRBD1,CAWRGQGLTEAFF,TGTGCCTGGAGGGGACAGGGGCTTACTGAAGCTTTCTTT
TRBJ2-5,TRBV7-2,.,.,CASSSPLGPQYF,TGTGCCAGCAGCTCCCCTCTTGGGCCCCAGTACTTC
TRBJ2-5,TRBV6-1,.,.,CASSVGPETQYF,TGTGCCAGCAGTGTGGGGCCAGAGACCCAGTACTTC
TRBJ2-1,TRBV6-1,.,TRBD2,CASSEALGTSNEQFF,TGTGCCAGCAGTGAAGCGCTCGGGACTAGCAATGAGCAGTTCTTC
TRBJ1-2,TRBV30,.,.,CAWSGYRDGYTF,TGTGCCTGGAGTGGGTACAGGGATGGCTACACCTTC
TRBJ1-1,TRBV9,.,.,CASSLNYGTQNTEAFF,TGTGCCAGCAGCCTAAACTACGGGACACAGAACACTGAAGCTTTCTTT
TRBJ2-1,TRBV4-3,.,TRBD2,CASSRWGTSGYNEQFF,TGCGCCAGCAGCCGGTGGGGGACTAGCGGCTACAATGAGCAGTTCTTC
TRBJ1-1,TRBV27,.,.,CASSRTGVGRYAFF,TGTGCCAGCAGTAGAACGGGGGTGGGTCGGTACGCTTTCTTT
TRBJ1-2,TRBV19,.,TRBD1,CASLQGARGYGYTF,TGTGCCAGTCTTCAGGGGGCGCGGGGCTATGGCTACACCTTC
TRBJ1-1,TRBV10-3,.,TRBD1,CAISRDSNTEAFF,TGTGCCATCAGTCGGGACAGCAACACTGAAGCTTTCTTT